The entry below describes one T cell receptor (beta chain). What it binds is not known. One end of the junction varies from germline; a read error may be responsible. RNA transcripts were the template for amplifying TCR beta CDR3 regions. RT-PCR in the first round (using the HTBI primer set) targeted the TCR CDR3. TCRdb reanalysed the multiplex PCR reads using MiXCR and keeps one entry per CDR3 protein. This sample carries fewer than 650,000 distinct CDR3 sequences, 46% of them seen once, and the ten largest clones take 44%. This entry is derived from a study of T cells in Graves' hyperthyroidism and ophthalmopathy. Study observations and caveats: Expanded thyroid clonotypes (above 0.001) were mostly also found in blood.

The CDR3 runs 18 residues. CDR1 is SGHTA, CDR2 FQGNSA, per germline. The sequenced sample was peripheral blood or thyroid tissue (not recorded which). This clonotype originated in an adult woman with Graves' disease, either hyperthyroidism or ophthalmopathy (not recorded which). The J gene is TRBJ1-1, the V gene TRBV7-2; D not resolved. The CDR3 DNA sequence: TGTGCCAGCAGTTTAGGTGCTAGTTTCGGACCGTCGAACACTGAAGCTTTCTTT. Its translation: CASSLGASFGPSNTEAFF.